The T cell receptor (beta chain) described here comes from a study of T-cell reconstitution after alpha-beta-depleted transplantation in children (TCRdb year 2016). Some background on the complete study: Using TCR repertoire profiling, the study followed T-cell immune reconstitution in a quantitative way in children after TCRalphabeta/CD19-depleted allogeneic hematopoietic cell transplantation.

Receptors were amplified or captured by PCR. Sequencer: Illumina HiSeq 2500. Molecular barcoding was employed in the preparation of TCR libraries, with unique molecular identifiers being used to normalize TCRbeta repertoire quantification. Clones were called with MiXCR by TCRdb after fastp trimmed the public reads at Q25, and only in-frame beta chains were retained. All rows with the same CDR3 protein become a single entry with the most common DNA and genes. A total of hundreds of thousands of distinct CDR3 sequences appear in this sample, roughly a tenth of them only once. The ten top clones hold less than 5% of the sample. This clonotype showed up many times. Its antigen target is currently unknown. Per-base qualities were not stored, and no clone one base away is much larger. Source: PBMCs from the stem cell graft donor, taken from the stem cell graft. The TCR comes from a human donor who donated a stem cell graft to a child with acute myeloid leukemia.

CDR3 sequence: CSASPSEANLYEQYF. The DNA sequence is as follows: TGCAGTGCTAGTCCCTCCGAGGCGAATCTATACGAGCAGTACTTC. The rearrangement combines TRBV20-1 with TRBJ2-7; the D gene assignment is ambiguous. The trim is 3 bases for V and 4 bases for J, with a gap of 19 bases between the germline ends. The CDR3 covers 15 residues, taking in both the cysteine and the phenylalanine. The retained sequence is limited to the CDR3, 45 bases, with the frame set at the first base. The germline V gene (reference sequence) gives CDR1 as DFQATT and CDR2 as SNEGSKA.